The T cell receptor beta chain under discussion was sequenced for a study of shared clonotypes between healthy human individuals. The trim removed 6 bases at V and 4 bases at J, leaving 2 bases unmatched. This CDR3 has 12 amino acids. From germline, CDR1 is SGHDN and CDR2 FVKESK. The method was immunoSEQ multiplex PCR; TCRdb's version includes in-frame clones alone and lacks a portion of them. The repertoire holds about 1.1 million clones, about 72% seen once, with approximately 0.9% in the top ten. As concerns this clone: This same CDR3 is encoded by further DNA sequences in the sample.

The authors divided CD4+ cells into CD45RA+ naive and CD45RA-negative memory subsets. V gene TRBV14 combines with J gene TRBJ1-2, with 7 nucleotides matching TRBD1. This TCR derives from a man aged 18 to 29 in good health. Some clones in this sample may be carry-over from other donors' samples. Sequenced sample: memory CD4+ T cells from PBMCs. As for subset: CD45RA-negative fraction. The CDR3 bases are TGTGCCAGCAGTCGACAGGGCTATGGCTACACCTTC. It specifies CASSRQGYGYTF.